These T cell receptor beta chains were read from a single sample in a study of shared clonotypes between healthy human individuals. Clones were sequenced by immunoSEQ multiplex PCR, and TCRdb holds only the in-frame ones, with some missing. The sample yields some 2 million clones, just under 95% seen once. The sample was naive CD8+ T cells sorted from blood. All receptors derive from a man aged 18 to 30 in good health. The CDR3 runs from the conserved cysteine through the conserved F or W. D genes are given only for firm matches. Clone size is stated in some rows and not others, as once, few, many or a class when expanded.

>.|TRBV18|.|17|TRBJ2-2
CASSPPSGRENTGELFF
TGTGCCAGCTCACCACCATCCGGTAGGGAGAACACCGGGGAGCTGTTTTTT
>.|TRBV5-6|.|14|TRBJ2-2
CASSFGGSGGELFF
TGTGCCAGCAGCTTCGGGGGTTCCGGCGGGGAGCTGTTTTTT
>.|TRBV6-5|TRBD2|15|TRBJ2-1
CARGKPGGPNNEQFF
TGTGCCAGAGGTAAACCGGGAGGGCCAAACAATGAGCAGTTCTTC
>once|TRBV10-2|TRBD1|14|TRBJ1-3
CASSEYGQGDTIYF
TGCGCCAGCAGTGAGTACGGACAGGGGGACACCATATATTTT
>once|TRBV5-4|.|15|TRBJ1-5
CASSLSPGGGQPQHF
TGTGCCAGCAGCTTGAGTCCCGGGGGCGGTCAGCCCCAGCATTTT
>.|TRBV14|.|12|TRBJ2-7
CASSSQGNEQYF
TGTGCCAGCAGTTCCCAGGGCAACGAGCAGTACTTC
>.|TRBV7-9|TRBD1|15|TRBJ2-1
CASSLGQGRMAGQFF
TGTGCCAGCAGCCTTGGACAGGGTAGGATGGCTGGGCAGTTCTTC
>.|TRBV5-6|TRBD2|16|TRBJ2-7
CASSRTGTSGTYEQYF
TGTGCCAGCAGTCGGACCGGGACTAGCGGGACCTACGAGCAGTACTTC
>.|TRBV29-1|TRBD2|14|TRBJ2-5
CSVFRREGPETQYF
TGCAGCGTTTTTCGGCGGGAGGGCCCTGAGACCCAGTACTTC
>.|TRBV23-1|TRBD1|14|TRBJ1-2
CASSQKDRAYGYTF
TGCGCCAGCAGTCAAAAAGACAGGGCCTATGGCTACACCTTC
>.|TRBV4-3|TRBD1|14|TRBJ2-5
CASSQEDRGETQYF
TGCGCCAGCAGCCAAGAGGACAGGGGTGAGACCCAGTACTTC
>.|TRBV29-1|.|13|TRBJ1-2
CSLNGDLGYGYTF
TGCAGCCTGAATGGGGACCTGGGCTATGGCTACACCTTC
>.|TRBV6-4|.|10|TRBJ1-5
CASNGDVQHF
TGTGCCAGCAACGGGGACGTCCAGCATTTT
>once|TRBV4-3|.|13|TRBJ1-2
CASSQDLEDGYTF
TGCGCCAGCAGCCAAGATCTTGAGGATGGCTACACCTTC
>.|TRBV6-5|.|14|TRBJ1-2
CASRTPGINYGYTF
TGTGCCAGCAGAACTCCCGGGATTAACTATGGCTACACCTTC
>.|TRBV2|TRBD1|16|TRBJ2-7
CASSDGQATYYYEQYF
TGTGCCAGCAGTGATGGACAGGCTACTTACTACTACGAGCAGTACTTC
>.|TRBV7-8|TRBD2|13|TRBJ2-5
CASSHGLESAQYF
TGTGCCAGCAGCCACGGACTAGAATCCGCCCAGTACTTC
>.|TRBV11-2|.|11|TRBJ1-1
CASSLDQGAFF
TGTGCCAGCAGCTTAGATCAGGGAGCTTTCTTT
>.|TRBV27|.|12|TRBJ2-7
CASSLEGREQYF
TGTGCCAGCAGTTTGGAGGGGCGCGAGCAGTACTTC
>.|TRBV9|.|16|TRBJ2-7
CASSAGVTGTFYEQYF
TGTGCCAGCAGCGCGGGGGTGACAGGTACCTTCTACGAGCAGTACTTC
>.|TRBV27|TRBD2|14|TRBJ2-7
CASSSRGGSYEQYF
TGTGCCAGCAGCTCTCGGGGGGGATCCTACGAGCAGTACTTC
>.|TRBV7-9|.|12|TRBJ2-5
CASSLTVETQYF
TGTGCCAGCAGCTTAACAGTGGAGACCCAGTACTTC
>once|TRBV5-4|TRBD1|16|TRBJ1-2
CASSPGDGTGLYGYTF
TGTGCCAGCAGCCCTGGGGACGGGACAGGACTCTATGGCTACACCTTC
>.|TRBV6-5|TRBD1|14|TRBJ1-2
CAIGPGGTNYGYTF
TGTGCCATAGGACCAGGGGGTACAAACTATGGCTACACCTTC
>.|TRBV4-1|TRBD1|15|TRBJ1-4
CASSRDRATNEKLFF
TGCGCCAGCAGCCGGGACAGGGCAACTAATGAAAAACTGTTTTTT
>.|TRBV27|.|12|TRBJ2-7
CASRDGLGEQYF
TGTGCCAGCAGGGACGGGTTGGGGGAGCAGTACTTC
>.|TRBV27|.|14|TRBJ2-7
CASSLGEGFYEQYF
TGTGCCAGCAGTTTAGGCGAAGGCTTCTACGAGCAGTACTTC
>.|TRBV30|TRBD1|12|TRBJ1-2
CAWDRVRDGYTF
TGTGCCTGGGACAGGGTGAGAGATGGCTACACCTTC
>.|TRBV7-2|TRBD1|16|TRBJ2-7
CATHVLAGQASYEQYF
TGTGCCACTCACGTACTCGCGGGACAGGCCTCCTACGAGCAGTACTTC
>.|TRBV28|TRBD1|16|TRBJ2-7
CASSWGQGASSYEQYF
TGTGCCAGCAGTTGGGGACAGGGGGCCTCCTCCTACGAGCAGTACTTC
>.|TRBV5-5|.|13|TRBJ2-7
CASSWDPLVEQYF
TGTGCCAGCAGCTGGGACCCTTTGGTCGAGCAGTACTTC
>.|TRBV2|TRBD1|14|TRBJ2-1
CASSPTGGPDEQFF
TGTGCCAGCAGTCCGACAGGGGGCCCGGATGAGCAGTTCTTC
>.|TRBV5-4|TRBD1|19|TRBJ2-3
CASSLTGTGGVRLTDTQYF
TGTGCCAGCAGCTTGACTGGGACAGGGGGAGTTAGGCTCACAGATACGCAGTATTTT
>.|TRBV9|.|15|TRBJ2-1
CASSVAEAGGDEQFF
TGTGCCAGCAGCGTAGCGGAAGCCGGAGGGGATGAGCAGTTCTTC
>.|TRBV13|.|14|TRBJ2-4
CASSLGLAKNIQYF
TGTGCCAGCAGCTTGGGACTAGCCAAAAACATTCAGTACTTC
>.|TRBV10-1|.|14|TRBJ1-1
CASSETEQGTEAFF
TGCGCCAGCAGTGAGACCGAACAGGGAACTGAAGCTTTCTTT